This T cell receptor (beta chain) was sequenced in a study of blood T cell repertoires in COVID-19. Whole-study context: There were acute and convalescent COVID-19 samples, and they came from the United States, Italy and Spain. From T cells, B-cell-depleted T cells, or PBMCs came the material, which was cDNA or gDNA.

In the study's own analysis: Amplifying reference gene primers gave estimates of nucleated cell counts. Sequenced by immunoSEQ multiplex PCR; TCRdb stores in-frame clones only, minus some. The DNA gave D and trimming, while V, J and clone size come from that table. The repertoire holds a few hundred thousand clones, with around 90% as singletons. V lost 1 base and J lost 7; bases outside the gene matches: 3. The CDR3 has 15 amino acids. CDR1 and CDR2 from the germline V gene are LNHDA and SQIVND (reference sequence). V and J are TRBV19 and TRBJ2-2; TRBD2 agrees at 10 bases. This receptor was obtained from a man in his 70s with acute or convalescent COVID-19. Sample: peripheral blood. The CDR3 is CASSIGAGGSGELFF. The CDR3 nucleotides are TGTGCCAGTAGTATAGGAGCGGGAGGGAGCGGGGAGCTGTTTTTT.